This T cell receptor (beta chain) was captured in a study of blood T cell repertoires in COVID-19. Trimming took 0 bases from V and 8 from J, leaving 11 bases between them. CDR1 is SGHRS and CDR2 is YFSETQ in the germline V gene. The CDR3 sequence is 13 residues long. Sequenced by immunoSEQ multiplex PCR; TCRdb stores in-frame clones only, minus some. Of under 300,000 clones listed, roughly nine tenths are singletons. This TCR was sampled from a woman in her 30s with COVID-19, enrolled during active disease. The sequenced sample consisted of peripheral blood. The V gene is TRBV5-1, the J gene TRBJ1-2; D is unclear. CDR3: CASSLVEARGYTF. CDR3 DNA: TGCGCCAGCAGCTTGGTAGAGGCTCGGGGCTACACCTTC.